This T cell receptor beta chain was obtained from a study of radiation and T cells in renal cell carcinoma. Documented time point: blood 2 weeks post-SBRT. Documented treatment: 15 Gy SBRT to primary tumor, nephrectomy 4 weeks later. Radiation-treated patients gave blood at baseline, week 2 and week 4. The patient's renal cell carcinoma had clear cell pathology. Clones were sequenced by immunoSEQ multiplex PCR, and TCRdb holds only the in-frame ones, with some missing. The repertoire has approximately 61,000 clones, around 78% of them found once; the top ten carry 6.5% to 8%. This clone occurred a few times. Its antigen remains unidentified. Study conclusions and caveats: In blood, top tumor clones expanded by 2 weeks, shrinking by 4. Baseline intratumoral clonotype presence is unknown without pretreatment biopsies.

This clonotype was sampled from a man between 60 and 70 years old with renal cell carcinoma. The sequences come from blood, collected from a patient whose treatment included radiotherapy and nephrectomy.

The CDR3 sequence: CSVCRDPPHTEAFF. The CDR3 DNA reads as TGCAGCGTTTGCCGGGACCCACCCCACACTGAAGCTTTCTTT. The chain combines TRBV29-1 with TRBJ1-1, with a weak D call TRBD1 (5 bases). CDR1 and CDR2 from the germline V gene are SQVTM and ANQGSEA. The CDR3 runs to 14 residues. V was pared by 5 bases and J by 3 bases, with 16 bases between. The whole variable domain, filled in from reference TRBV29-1 and TRBJ1-1, reads SAVISQKPSRDICQRGTSLTIQCQVDSQVTMMFWYRQQPGQSLTLIATANQGSEATYESGFVIDKFPISRPNLTFSTLTVSNMSPEDSSIYLCSVCRDPPHTEAFFGQGTRLTVV.